The rows below give T cell receptor beta chains drawn from one sample of a study of blood T cell repertoires in COVID-19. Here immunoSEQ multiplex PCR was the method, and the copy in TCRdb shows in-frame clones only, minus some. In the table there are about 190,000 clones, 78% of which are singletons. The sequenced material came from PBMCs or T cells enriched from blood (not recorded which). These receptors were collected from a woman between 45 and 60 years old who had recovered from COVID-19. The CDR3 runs from the conserved cysteine through the conserved F or W. A D gene is named only where the DNA matches it firmly. Clone size appears in some rows only: once, few, many, or a class for an expanded clone.

many,TRBD1,TRBV28,TRBJ2-2,TGTGCCAGCAGTTCCCCGGGACAGGGGTACACCGGGGAGCTGTTTTTT,CASSSPGQGYTGELFF
NA,TRBD1,TRBV18,TRBJ1-6,TGTGCCAGCTCACCAGGGACAGGGGGCTCTTCACCCCTCCACTTT,CASSPGTGGSSPLHF
NA,NA,TRBV30,TRBJ1-6,TGTGCCTGGATTCGGGGGTTTAGTTCACCCCTCCACTTT,CAWIRGFSSPLHF
NA,TRBD1,TRBV28,TRBJ1-2,TGTGCCAGCAGGACAGGGAACTATGGCTACACCTTC,CASRTGNYGYTF
few,TRBD2,TRBV28,TRBJ2-7,TGTGCCAGCAGTGCCCGGGGGGGCACCTACGAGCAGTACTTC,CASSARGGTYEQYF
few,NA,TRBV27,TRBJ2-1,TGTGCCAGCAGTACCGGGACTCCGTACAATGAGCAGTTCTTC,CASSTGTPYNEQFF
NA,NA,TRBV5-1,TRBJ2-1,TGCGCCAGCAGCGGCTCGACTAGTTTTGGGGCCAATGAGCAGTTCTTC,CASSGSTSFGANEQFF
NA,TRBD2,TRBV6-4,TRBJ2-7,TGTGCCAGCAGGAGGACTAGCGGGAGTTACGAGCAGTACTTC,CASRRTSGSYEQYF
NA,TRBD1,TRBV10-3,TRBJ2-2,TGTGCCATCAGTGGTGGGGACAGGTCCACCGGGGAGCTGTTTTTT,CAISGGDRSTGELFF
NA,NA,TRBV27,TRBJ1-1,TGTGCCAGCAGTTCCGTGAGGGTGGTTGGGGAAGCTTTCTTT,CASSSVRVVGEAFF
once,TRBD2,TRBV10-1,TRBJ2-1,TGCGCCAGCAGAGGGACTAGAGATGATGAGCAGTTCTTC,CASRGTRDDEQFF
NA,NA,TRBV28,TRBJ1-4,TGTGCCAGCAGACTGTCAAATAATGAAAAACTGTTTTTT,CASRLSNNEKLFF
NA,TRBD1,TRBV10-3,TRBJ1-2,TGTGCCATCAGTGCCGATGGAGGACAGGCTAACTATGGCTACACCTTC,CAISADGGQANYGYTF
NA,TRBD1,TRBV6-2/TRBV6-3,TRBJ1-2,TGTGCCAGCAGTTACGTCACAGGGGGCGCGGATGGCTACACCTTC,CASSYVTGGADGYTF
NA,NA,TRBV6-1,TRBJ2-7,TGTGCCAGCAGTGACGGCCCAGGGGATGGGTACGAGCAGTACTTC,CASSDGPGDGYEQYF
once,NA,TRBV11-2,TRBJ1-1,TGTGCCAGCAGCTACCCCTTGGGAGCGGCGAACACTGAAGCTTTCTTT,CASSYPLGAANTEAFF
NA,NA,TRBV7-9,TRBJ1-6,TGTGCCAGCAGCCTCCGGGAAGGTGAATCACCCCTCCACTTT,CASSLREGESPLHF
NA,NA,TRBV9,TRBJ2-5,TGTGCCAGCAGCCCATGGGGGGGGCGGGAGCGAGAGACCCAGTACTTC,CASSPWGGRERETQYF
NA,NA,TRBV19,TRBJ1-2,TGTGCCAGTAGTCGGGACAAGTTTTATGGCTACACCTTC,CASSRDKFYGYTF
NA,NA,TRBV14,TRBJ2-3,TGTGCCAGCAGCCAAGTCGCAGGGGCGTCCACAGATACGCAGTATTTT,CASSQVAGASTDTQYF
NA,NA,TRBV7-6,TRBJ1-3,TGTGCCAGCAGCTTATTCTCGGGGAAATCAACTGGAAACACCATATATTTT,CASSLFSGKSTGNTIYF
NA,TRBD2,TRBV3-1/TRBV3-2,TRBJ2-5,TGTGCCAGCAGCCAAGAAGTCCAGACTAGCGGCCAAGAGACCCAGTACTTC,CASSQEVQTSGQETQYF
NA,TRBD1,TRBV6-1,TRBJ1-6,TGTGCCAGCAGTGAGCGGCAGGGGGCGCGAGGCCACAATAATTCACCCCTCCACTTT,CASSERQGARGHNNSPLHF
NA,TRBD1,TRBV5-1,TRBJ2-3,TGCGCCAGCAGCCCGACCCAGGGGGCGTCAGATACGCAGTATTTT,CASSPTQGASDTQYF
NA,NA,TRBV6-5,TRBJ2-5,TGTGCCAGCAGTAGACAGTCCTTAGTACAAGAGACCCAGTACTTC,CASSRQSLVQETQYF
few,NA,TRBV6-5,TRBJ1-3,TGTGCCAGCAGTTACTCAGGCCGGACTCGGGACACCATATATTTT,CASSYSGRTRDTIYF
NA,NA,TRBV7-8,TRBJ1-1,TGTGCCAGCAGCCCCTCATACTACGGGAACACTGAAGCTTTCTTT,CASSPSYYGNTEAFF
few,NA,TRBV28,TRBJ2-7,TGTGCCTCCAACGAGCGCACCGAGCAGTACTTC,CASNERTEQYF
NA,TRBD2,TRBV5-6,TRBJ2-7,TGTGCCAGCAGCCCTGAGACTAGCGGGAGCGCCTACGAGCAGTACTTC,CASSPETSGSAYEQYF
NA,TRBD1,TRBV19,TRBJ1-2,TGTGCCAGTAGTCTCAAGACAGGGGTCAACTATGGCTACACCTTC,CASSLKTGVNYGYTF
once,TRBD2,TRBV5-1,TRBJ2-7,TGCGCCAGCAGCTTGACTAGCGGAAGCTCCTACGAGCAGTACTTC,CASSLTSGSSYEQYF
NA,NA,TRBV6-2/TRBV6-3,TRBJ1-2,TGTGCCAGCAGTTACTCAGGGGGACACTATGGCTACACCTTC,CASSYSGGHYGYTF
few,NA,TRBV5-8,TRBJ1-2,TGTGCCAGCAGCCCCGGGAGTCGGTATGGCTACACCTTC,CASSPGSRYGYTF
once,TRBD1,TRBV10-3,TRBJ2-4,TGTGCCATCAGCCGACAGGGAAGCGAAAACATTCAGTACTTC,CAISRQGSENIQYF
NA,TRBD2,TRBV11-2,TRBJ2-5,TGTGCCAGCAGCCCCGGGTTACTAGCGGAGAAACAAGAGACCCAGTACTTC,CASSPGLLAEKQETQYF